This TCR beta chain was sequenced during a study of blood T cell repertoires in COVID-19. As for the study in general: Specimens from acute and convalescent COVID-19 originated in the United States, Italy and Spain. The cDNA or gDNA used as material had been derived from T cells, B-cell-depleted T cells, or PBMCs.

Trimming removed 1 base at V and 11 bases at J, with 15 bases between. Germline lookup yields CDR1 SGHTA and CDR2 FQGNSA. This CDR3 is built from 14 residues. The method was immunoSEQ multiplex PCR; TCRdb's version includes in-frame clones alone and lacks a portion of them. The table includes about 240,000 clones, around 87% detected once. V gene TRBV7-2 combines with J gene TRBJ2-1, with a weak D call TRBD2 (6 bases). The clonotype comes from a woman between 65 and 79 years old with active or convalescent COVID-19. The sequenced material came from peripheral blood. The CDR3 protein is CASSLGVLAGQQFF. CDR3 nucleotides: TGTGCCAGCAGCTTAGGAGTGTTGGCGGGGCAGCAGTTCTTC.